The clone carrying this TCR beta chain was counted between two and nine times. Participant reports of clinical history set cohort assignment. Resolution of symptoms, clearance, or two negative PCRs was present in recovered Cohort 3 donors. Trimming shortened V by 5 bases and J by 6 bases, and 16 bases separated the two germline ends. The CDR3 is made up of 15 amino acids. Germline V lookup: CDR1 SEHNR, CDR2 FQNEAQ (reference sequence). As handled by the study authors: Counts of nucleated cells, estimated from reference gene primer amplification, were obtained. Generated by immunoSEQ multiplex PCR, the TCRdb table keeps only in-frame clones and is missing some. V and J calls and clone size are those listed in that table; D and trimming were worked out from the DNA. The repertoire holds 200,000 or so clones, roughly 90% seen once, with around 8% in the top ten. This sample was included in a study of blood T cell repertoires in COVID-19. Study background: T cells, B-cell-depleted T cells, or PBMCs supplied cDNA or gDNA.

This clonotype originated in a woman younger than 30 who had recovered from COVID-19. Sequencing used PBMCs or T cells enriched from blood (not recorded which). The chain combines TRBV7-9 with TRBJ2-2; D gene ambiguous. Here the CDR3 DNA reads TGTGCCAGCAGCCCTGTGGAGACCCCACCCGGGGAGCTGTTTTTT. As protein: CASSPVETPPGELFF.